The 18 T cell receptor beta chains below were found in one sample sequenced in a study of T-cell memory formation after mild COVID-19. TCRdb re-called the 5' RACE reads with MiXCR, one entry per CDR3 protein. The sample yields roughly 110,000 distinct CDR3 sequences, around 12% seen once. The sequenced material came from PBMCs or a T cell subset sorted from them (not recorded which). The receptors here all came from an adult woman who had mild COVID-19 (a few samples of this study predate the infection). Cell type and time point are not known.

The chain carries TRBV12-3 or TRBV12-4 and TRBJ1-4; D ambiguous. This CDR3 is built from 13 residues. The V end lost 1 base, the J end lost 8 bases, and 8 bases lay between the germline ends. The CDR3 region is CASSLGMMEKLFF. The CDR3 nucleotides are TGTGCCAGCAGTTTAGGGATGATGGAAAAACTGTTTTTT.

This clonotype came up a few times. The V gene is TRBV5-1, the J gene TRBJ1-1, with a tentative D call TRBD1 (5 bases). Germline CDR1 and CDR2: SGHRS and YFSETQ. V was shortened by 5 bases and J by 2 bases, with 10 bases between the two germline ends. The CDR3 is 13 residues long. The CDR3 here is CASRRDRNTEAFF. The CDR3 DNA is TGCGCCAGCAGAAGGGACCGAAACACTGAAGCTTTCTTT.

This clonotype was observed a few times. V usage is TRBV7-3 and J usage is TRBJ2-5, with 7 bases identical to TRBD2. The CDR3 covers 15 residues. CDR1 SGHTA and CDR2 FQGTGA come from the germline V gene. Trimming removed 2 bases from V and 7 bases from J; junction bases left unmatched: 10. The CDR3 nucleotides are TGTGCCAGCAGCTTATATCCCGGGGGGTCGGGGACCCAGTACTTC. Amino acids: CASSLYPGGSGTQYF.

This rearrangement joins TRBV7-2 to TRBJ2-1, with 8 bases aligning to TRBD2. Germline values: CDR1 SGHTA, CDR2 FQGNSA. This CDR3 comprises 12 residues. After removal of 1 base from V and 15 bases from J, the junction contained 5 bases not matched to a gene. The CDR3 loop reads CASSLGSGKTFF. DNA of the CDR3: TGTGCCAGCAGCTTAGGTAGCGGGAAGACGTTCTTC.

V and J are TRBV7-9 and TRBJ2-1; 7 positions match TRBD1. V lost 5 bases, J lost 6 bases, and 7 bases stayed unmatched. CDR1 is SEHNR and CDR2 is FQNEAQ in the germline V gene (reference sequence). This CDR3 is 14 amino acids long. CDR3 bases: TGTGCCAGCAGCCGTGGGGACAGTCCCAATGAGCAGTTCTTC. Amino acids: CASSRGDSPNEQFF.

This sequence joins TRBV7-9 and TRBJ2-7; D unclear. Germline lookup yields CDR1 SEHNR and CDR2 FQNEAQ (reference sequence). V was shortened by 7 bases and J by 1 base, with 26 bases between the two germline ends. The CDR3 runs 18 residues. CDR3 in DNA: TGTGCCAGCATCCCACTTAGCTCGGAAGCTCCATTATCCTACGAGCAGTACTTC. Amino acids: CASIPLSSEAPLSYEQYF.

CDR3 DNA sequence: TGTGCCAGCAGCGTAATGGCCGGGCTACAAGAGACCCAGTACTTC. Protein product: CASSVMAGLQETQYF. The chain recombines TRBV9 with TRBJ2-5; D is ambiguous. Trimming removed 1 base from V and 2 bases from J, with 12 bases in between. Germline CDR1 SGDLS, CDR2 YYNGEE. The CDR3 totals 15 residues.

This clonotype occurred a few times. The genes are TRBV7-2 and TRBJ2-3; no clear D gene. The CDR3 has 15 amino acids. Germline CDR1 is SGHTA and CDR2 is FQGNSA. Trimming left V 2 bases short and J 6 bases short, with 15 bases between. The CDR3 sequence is CASSLIGYLGDTQYF. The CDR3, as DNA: TGTGCCAGCAGCTTAATCGGGTACCTCGGGGATACGCAGTATTTT.

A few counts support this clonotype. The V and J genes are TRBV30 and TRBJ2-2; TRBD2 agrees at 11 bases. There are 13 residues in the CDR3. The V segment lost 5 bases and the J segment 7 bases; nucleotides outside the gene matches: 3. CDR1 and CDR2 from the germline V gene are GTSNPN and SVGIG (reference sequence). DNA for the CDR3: TGTGCCTGGCGGACTAGCGGGTTCGGGGAGCTGTTTTTT. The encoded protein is CAWRTSGFGELFF.

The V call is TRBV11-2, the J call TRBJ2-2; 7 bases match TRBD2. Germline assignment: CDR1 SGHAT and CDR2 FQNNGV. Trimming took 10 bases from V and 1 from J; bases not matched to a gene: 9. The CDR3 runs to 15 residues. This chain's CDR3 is CATPGRGRNTGELFF. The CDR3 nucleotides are TGTGCCACCCCGGGGCGGGGGAGGAACACCGGGGAGCTGTTTTTT.

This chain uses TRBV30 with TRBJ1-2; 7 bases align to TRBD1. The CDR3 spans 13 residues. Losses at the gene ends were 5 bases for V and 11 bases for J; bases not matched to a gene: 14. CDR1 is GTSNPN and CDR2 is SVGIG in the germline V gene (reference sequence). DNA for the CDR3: TGTGCCTGGGAACAGGGGTTTGGGGAACAGTACACCTTC. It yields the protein CAWEQGFGEQYTF. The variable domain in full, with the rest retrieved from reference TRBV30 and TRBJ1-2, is SQTIHQWPATLVQPVGSPLSLECTVEGTSNPNLYWYRQAAGRGLQLLFYSVGIGQISSEVPQNLSASRPQDRQFILSSKKLLLSDSGFYLCAWEQGFGEQYTFGSGTRLTVV.

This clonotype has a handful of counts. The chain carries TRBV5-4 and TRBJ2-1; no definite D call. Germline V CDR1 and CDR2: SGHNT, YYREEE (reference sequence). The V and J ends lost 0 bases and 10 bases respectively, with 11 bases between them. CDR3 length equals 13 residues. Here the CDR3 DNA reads TGTGCCAGCAGCTTGGGAAGCGCGGTGGAGCAGTTCTTC. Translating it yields CASSLGSAVEQFF.

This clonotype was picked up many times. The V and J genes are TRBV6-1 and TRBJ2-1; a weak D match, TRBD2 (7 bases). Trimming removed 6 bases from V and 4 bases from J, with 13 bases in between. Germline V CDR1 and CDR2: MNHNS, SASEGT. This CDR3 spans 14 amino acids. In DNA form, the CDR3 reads TGTGCCAGCAGACCACGGGGGGCGTACAATGAGCAGTTCTTC. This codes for CASRPRGAYNEQFF.

The CDR3 protein is CASSQEETGTGLYEQYF. In DNA, the CDR3 is TGTGCCAGCAGCCAAGAAGAGACCGGGACAGGGCTCTACGAGCAGTACTTC. This rearrangement joins TRBV4-2 to TRBJ2-7, with 9 nucleotides matching TRBD1. CDR1 and CDR2 from the germline V gene are LGHNA and YNFKEQ. The J segment lost 3 bases and the V segment lost 0 bases, leaving 9 bases of the junction unmatched. The CDR3 is 17 amino acids.

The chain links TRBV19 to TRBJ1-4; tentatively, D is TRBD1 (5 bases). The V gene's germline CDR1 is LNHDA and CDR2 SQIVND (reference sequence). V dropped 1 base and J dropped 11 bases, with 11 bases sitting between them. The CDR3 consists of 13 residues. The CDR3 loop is CASSIGVGRKLFF. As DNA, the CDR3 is TGTGCCAGTAGTATAGGTGTGGGGCGGAAACTGTTTTTT.

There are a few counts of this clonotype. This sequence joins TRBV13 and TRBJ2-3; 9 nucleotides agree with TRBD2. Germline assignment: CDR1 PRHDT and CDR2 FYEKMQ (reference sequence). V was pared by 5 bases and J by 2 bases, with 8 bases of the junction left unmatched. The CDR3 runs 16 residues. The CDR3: CASSPLAGGLTDTQYF. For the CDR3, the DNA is TGTGCCAGCAGCCCCCTCGCGGGGGGGCTCACAGATACGCAGTATTTT.

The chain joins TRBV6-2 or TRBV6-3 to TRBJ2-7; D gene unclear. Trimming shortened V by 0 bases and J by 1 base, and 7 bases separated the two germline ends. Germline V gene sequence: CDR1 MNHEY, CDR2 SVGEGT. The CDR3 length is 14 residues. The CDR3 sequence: CASSYSYSSYEQYF. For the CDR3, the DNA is TGTGCCAGCAGTTACTCTTACTCGTCCTACGAGCAGTACTTC.

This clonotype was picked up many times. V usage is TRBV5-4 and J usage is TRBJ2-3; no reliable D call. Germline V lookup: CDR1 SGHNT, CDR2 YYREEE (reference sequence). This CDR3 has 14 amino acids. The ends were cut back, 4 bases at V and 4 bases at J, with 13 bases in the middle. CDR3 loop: CASSTLTEPDTQYF. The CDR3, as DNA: TGTGCCAGCAGCACACTGACCGAGCCAGATACGCAGTATTTT.